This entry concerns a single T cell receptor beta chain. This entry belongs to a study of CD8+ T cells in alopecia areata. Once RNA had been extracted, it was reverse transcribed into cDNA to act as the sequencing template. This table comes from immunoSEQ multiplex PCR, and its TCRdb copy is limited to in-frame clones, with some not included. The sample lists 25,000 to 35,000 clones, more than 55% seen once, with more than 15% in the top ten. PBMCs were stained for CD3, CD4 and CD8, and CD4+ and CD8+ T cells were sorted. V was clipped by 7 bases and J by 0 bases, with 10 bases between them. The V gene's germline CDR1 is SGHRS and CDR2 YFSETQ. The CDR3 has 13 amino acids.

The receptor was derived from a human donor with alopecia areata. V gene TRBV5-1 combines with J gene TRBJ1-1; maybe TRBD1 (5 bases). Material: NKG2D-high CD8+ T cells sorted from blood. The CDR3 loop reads CASSPGMNTEAFF. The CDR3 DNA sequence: TGCGCCAGCTCACCAGGGATGAACACTGAAGCTTTCTTT.